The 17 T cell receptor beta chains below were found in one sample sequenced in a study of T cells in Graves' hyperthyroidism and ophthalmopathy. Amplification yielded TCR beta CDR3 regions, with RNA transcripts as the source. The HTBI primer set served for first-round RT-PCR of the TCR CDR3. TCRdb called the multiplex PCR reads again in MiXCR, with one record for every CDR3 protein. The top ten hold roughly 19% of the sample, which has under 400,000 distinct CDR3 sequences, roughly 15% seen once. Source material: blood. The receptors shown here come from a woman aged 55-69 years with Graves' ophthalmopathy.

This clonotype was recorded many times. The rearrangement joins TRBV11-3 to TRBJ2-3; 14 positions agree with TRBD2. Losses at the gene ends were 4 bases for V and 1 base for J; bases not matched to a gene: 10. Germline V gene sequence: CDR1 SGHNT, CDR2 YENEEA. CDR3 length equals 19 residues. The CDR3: CASSSRLAGGMWGTDTQYF. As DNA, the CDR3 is TGTGCCAGCAGCTCGCGACTAGCGGGAGGGATGTGGGGCACAGATACGCAGTATTTT.

As DNA, the CDR3 is TGTGCCAGCAGCCAATACATTTCGGGGGAAAAACTGTTTTTT. Amino acid sequence: CASSQYISGEKLFF. The chain is built from TRBV14 and TRBJ1-4; D unclear. Trimming took 2 bases from V and 8 from J, leaving 12 bases between them. The CDR3 is 14 amino acids. Germline CDR1 reads SGHDN; CDR2 reads FVKESK.

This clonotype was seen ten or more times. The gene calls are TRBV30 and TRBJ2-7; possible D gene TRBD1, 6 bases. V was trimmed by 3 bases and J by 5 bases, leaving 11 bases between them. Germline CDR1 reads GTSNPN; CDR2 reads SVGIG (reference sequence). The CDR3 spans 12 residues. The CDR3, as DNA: TGTGCCTGGAGCCAGACAGGCAACGAGCAGTACTTC. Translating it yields CAWSQTGNEQYF.

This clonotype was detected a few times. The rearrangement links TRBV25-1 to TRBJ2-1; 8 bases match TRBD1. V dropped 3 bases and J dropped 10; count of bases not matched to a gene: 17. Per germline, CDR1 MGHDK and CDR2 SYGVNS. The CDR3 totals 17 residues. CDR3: CASSESGVTGVEREQFF. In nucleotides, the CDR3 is TGTGCCAGCAGTGAGTCGGGGGTGACAGGGGTGGAGCGGGAGCAGTTCTTC. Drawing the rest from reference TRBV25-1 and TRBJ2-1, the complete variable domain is EADIYQTPRYLVIGTGKKITLECSQTMGHDKMYWYQQDPGMELHLIHYSYGVNSTEKGDLSSESTVSRIRTEHFPLTLESARPSHTSQYLCASSESGVTGVEREQFFGPGTRLTVL.

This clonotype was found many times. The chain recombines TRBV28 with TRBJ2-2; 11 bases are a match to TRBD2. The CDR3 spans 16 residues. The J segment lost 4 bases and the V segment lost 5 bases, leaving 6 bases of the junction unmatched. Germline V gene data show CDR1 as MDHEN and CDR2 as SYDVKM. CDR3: CASSPTGLAATGELFF. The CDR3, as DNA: TGTGCCAGCAGTCCCACGGGACTAGCGGCCACCGGGGAGCTGTTTTTT.

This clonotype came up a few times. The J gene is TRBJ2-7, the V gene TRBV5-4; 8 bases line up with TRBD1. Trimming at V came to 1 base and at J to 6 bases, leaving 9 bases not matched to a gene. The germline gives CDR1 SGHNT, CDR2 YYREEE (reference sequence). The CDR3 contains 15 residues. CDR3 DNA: TGTGCCAGCAGCTTGATCAGGGGGCCCTACGGCGAGCAGTACTTC. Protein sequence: CASSLIRGPYGEQYF.

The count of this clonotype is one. CDR3 sequence (DNA): TGTGCCACCAGTGATAGGGTGGCAGGAGTCTACGAGCAGTACTTC. The encoded protein is CATSDRVAGVYEQYF. The chain carries TRBV24-1 and TRBJ2-7; no firm D call. Germline V gene sequence: CDR1 KGHDR, CDR2 SFDVKD. V lost 3 bases and J 3 bases, leaving 14 bases between the germline ends. This CDR3 is built from 15 residues.

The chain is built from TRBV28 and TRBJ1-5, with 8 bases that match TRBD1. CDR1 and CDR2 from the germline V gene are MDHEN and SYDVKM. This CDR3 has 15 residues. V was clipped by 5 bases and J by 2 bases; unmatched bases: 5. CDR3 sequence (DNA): TGTGCCAGCAGTACAGGACAGGGAGGCAATCAGCCCCAGCATTTT. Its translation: CASSTGQGGNQPQHF.

CDR3 coding DNA: TGTGCCAGCAGCCCTGGTCGGCTCCAAGAGACCCAGTACTTC. It specifies CASSPGRLQETQYF. This chain joins TRBV7-8 and TRBJ2-5; D is unclear. Germline CDR1 is SGHVS and CDR2 is FQNEAQ. The CDR3 has 14 residues. V dropped 5 bases and J dropped 1 base, with 11 bases sitting between them. Complete variable domain (other parts from reference TRBV7-8 and TRBJ2-5): GAGVSQSPRYKVAKRGQDVALRCDPISGHVSLFWYQQALGQGPEFLTYFQNEAQLDKSGLPSDRFFAERPEGSVSTLKIQRTQQEDSAVYLCASSPGRLQETQYFGPGTRLLVL.

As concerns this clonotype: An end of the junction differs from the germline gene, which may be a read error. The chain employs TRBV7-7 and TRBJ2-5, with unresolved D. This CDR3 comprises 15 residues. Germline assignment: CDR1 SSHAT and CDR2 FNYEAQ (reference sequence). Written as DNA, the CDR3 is TGTGCTAGCAGCTTAGGTTCGGGCGCGTGGGAGACCCAGTACTTC. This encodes CASSLGSGAWETQYF. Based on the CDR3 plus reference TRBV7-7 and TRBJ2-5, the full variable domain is GAGVSQSPRYKVTKRGQDVTLRCDPISSHATLYWYQQALGQGPEFLTYFNYEAQPDKSGLPSDRFSAERPEGSISTLTIQRTEQRDSAMYRCASSLGSGAWETQYFGPGTRLLVL.

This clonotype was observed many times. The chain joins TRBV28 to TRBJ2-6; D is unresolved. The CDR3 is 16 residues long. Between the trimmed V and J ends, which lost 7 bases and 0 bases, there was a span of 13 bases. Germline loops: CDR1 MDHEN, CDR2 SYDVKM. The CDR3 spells CASKSLRRSGANVLTF. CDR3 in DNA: TGTGCCAGCAAGTCCCTCCGGCGCTCTGGGGCCAACGTCCTGACTTTC.

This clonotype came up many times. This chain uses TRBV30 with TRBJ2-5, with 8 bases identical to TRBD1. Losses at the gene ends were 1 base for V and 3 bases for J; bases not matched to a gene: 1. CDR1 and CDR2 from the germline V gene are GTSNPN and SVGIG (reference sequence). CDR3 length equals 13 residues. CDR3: CAWSGTGKETQYF. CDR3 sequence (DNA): TGTGCCTGGAGTGGGACAGGGAAAGAGACCCAGTACTTC.

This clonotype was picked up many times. The CDR3 DNA follows: TGTGCCAGCAGTTTTTACAACCTAGCCAAAAACATTCAGTACTTC. It yields the protein CASSFYNLAKNIQYF. The chain couples TRBV12-3 or TRBV12-4 to TRBJ2-4; D is unclear. This CDR3 has 15 residues. Between the trimmed V and J ends, which lost 3 bases and 0 bases, there was a span of 9 bases.

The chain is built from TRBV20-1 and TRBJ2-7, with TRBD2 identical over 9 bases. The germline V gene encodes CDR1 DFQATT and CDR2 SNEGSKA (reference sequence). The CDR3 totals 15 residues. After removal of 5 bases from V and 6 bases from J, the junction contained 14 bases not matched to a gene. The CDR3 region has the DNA TGCAGTGCTGGGGGGGATAATAGCGGGAGTTCCGAGCAGTACTTC. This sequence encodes CSAGGDNSGSSEQYF.

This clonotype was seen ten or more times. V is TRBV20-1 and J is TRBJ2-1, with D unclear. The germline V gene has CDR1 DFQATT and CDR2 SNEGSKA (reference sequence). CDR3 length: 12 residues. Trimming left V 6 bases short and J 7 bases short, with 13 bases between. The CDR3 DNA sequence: TGCAGTGCAGGAGAAGGGCAAAATGAGCAGTTCTTC. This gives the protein CSAGEGQNEQFF.

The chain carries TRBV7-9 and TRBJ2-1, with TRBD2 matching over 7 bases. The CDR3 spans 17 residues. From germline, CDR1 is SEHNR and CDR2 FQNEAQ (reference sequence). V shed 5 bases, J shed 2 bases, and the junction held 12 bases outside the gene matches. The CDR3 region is CASSPPVAGVPYNEQFF. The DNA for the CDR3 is TGTGCCAGCAGCCCCCCAGTGGCGGGAGTCCCCTACAATGAGCAGTTCTTC.

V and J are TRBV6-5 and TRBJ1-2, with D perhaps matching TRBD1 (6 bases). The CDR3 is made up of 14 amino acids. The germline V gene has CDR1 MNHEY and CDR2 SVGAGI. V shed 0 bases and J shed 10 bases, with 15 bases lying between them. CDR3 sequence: CASSYSDRMSDYTF. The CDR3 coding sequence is TGTGCCAGCAGTTACTCAGACAGGATGTCTGACTACACCTTC.